The entry below gives a single T cell receptor (beta chain) sequence along with its context. The antigen is undetermined. V lost 6 bases to trimming and J lost 0 bases, with 7 bases between them. Looked up from germline, CDR1 is MNHNS and CDR2 is SASEGT. This CDR3 is built from 13 residues. Using unique molecular identifiers, the investigators prepared the TCRbeta library. TCRdb recomputed calls from the PCR reads with MiXCR, one row per CDR3 protein. The profile covers roughly 310,000 distinct CDR3 sequences, with approximately 23% appearing a single time and approximately 9.9% taken by the ten largest. This specimen comes from a study of T-cell reconstitution after alpha-beta-depleted transplantation in children. The study, taken as a whole, reports: Newly produced T cells mostly provided counts and TCRbeta diversity after one year, as hyperexpanded clones declined.

This chain links TRBV6-1 with TRBJ2-3; D is undetermined. The specimen was PBMCs, mostly from graft donor cells, collected 180 days after TCRalphabeta/CD19-depleted stem cell transplant. This TCR was sampled from a male patient between 10 and 17 years old who had a stem cell transplant for acute lymphoblastic leukemia, so the T cells may come from the graft donor. As DNA, the CDR3 is TGTGCCAGCAGCCACCATAGCACAGATACGCAGTATTTT. Translated: CASSHHSTDTQYF.